The 12 T cell receptor beta chains below were found in one sample sequenced in a study of T cell responses to AZD1222 COVID-19 vaccine. Produced via immunoSEQ multiplex PCR; TCRdb's table is partial and in-frame only. The repertoire consists of approximately 100,000 clones, with over 70% occurring once and the leading ten covering 20% to 25%. The material was peripheral blood, obtained on day 0 of AZD1222 vaccination. All receptors come from an adult in good health.

The CDR3 DNA reads as TGTGCCAGCAGTGACACCTCACTAGGGGATAGGCAGTTCTTC. It yields the protein CASSDTSLGDRQFF. This chain connects TRBV6-1 to TRBJ2-1, with D perhaps assigned TRBD1 or TRBD2 (5 bases each). The germline V gene has CDR1 MNHNS and CDR2 SASEGT. The V end lost 3 bases, the J end lost 12 bases, and 18 bases lay between the germline ends. This CDR3 contains 14 residues.

The chain combines TRBV12-5 with TRBJ1-2; D possibly corresponds to TRBD1 (5 bases). Trimming took off 6 bases at V and 3 bases at J, with 23 bases between the two ends. CDR1 and CDR2 from the germline V gene are LGHNT and FRNRAP. This CDR3 has 17 amino acids. As DNA, the CDR3 is TGTGCTAGTGGCCTCGTCCCGCTACGGGGCTGGGACTATGGCTACACCTTC. Protein product: CASGLVPLRGWDYGYTF.

The chain is built from TRBV7-8 and TRBJ1-6, with TRBD1 matching 7 bases. Germline V lookup: CDR1 SGHVS, CDR2 FQNEAQ. The CDR3 is made up of 14 amino acids. With 5 bases clipped from V and 7 bases from J, the junction kept 5 bases outside the gene matches. The CDR3 DNA follows: TGTGCCAGCAGCGTAACACAGGGGAATTCACCCCTCCACTTT. It yields the protein CASSVTQGNSPLHF.

As DNA, the CDR3 is TGTGCCAGCAGTTGGGACTCGCGAGCTTTCTTT. As protein: CASSWDSRAFF. The chain uses TRBV12-3 or TRBV12-4 and TRBJ1-1, with D maybe TRBD1 (5 bases). Between the trimmed V and J ends, which lost 4 bases and 10 bases, there was a span of 10 bases. The CDR3 covers 11 residues.

The chain employs TRBV3-1 (or the pseudogene TRBV3-2) and TRBJ2-6; D is unresolved. CDR3 size: 17 residues. The ends were cut back, 0 bases at V and 4 bases at J, with 13 bases in the middle. CDR1 and CDR2 (germline): LGHDT, YNNKEL (reference sequence). CDR3 nucleotides: TGTGCCAGCAGCCAAGACTACGTAGGCTCCGGGGCCAACGTCCTGACTTTC. This encodes CASSQDYVGSGANVLTF.

The genes are TRBV4-2 and TRBJ1-1; 8 bases map to TRBD1. CDR3 size: 15 residues. J gave up 1 base and V 1 base, and 2 bases lay outside the gene matches. Germline values: CDR1 LGHNA, CDR2 YNFKEQ. The CDR3 DNA reads as TGTGCCAGCAGCCAAGCTGGGACAGGGAACACTGAAGCTTTCTTT. Protein: CASSQAGTGNTEAFF.

CDR3 nucleotides: TGTGCCAGCAGCTTACAGGGAACGAACACCGGGGAGCTGTTTTTT. Protein product: CASSLQGTNTGELFF. This chain uses TRBV7-2 with TRBJ2-2, with TRBD1 as a possible D gene (5 bases). Per germline, CDR1 SGHTA and CDR2 FQGNSA. Trimming stripped 2 bases from V and 0 bases from J, with 7 bases between. The CDR3 sequence is 15 residues long. The entire variable domain, with the rest obtained from reference TRBV7-2 and TRBJ2-2, is as follows: GAGVSQSPSNKVTEKGKDVELRCDPISGHTALYWYRQSLGQGLEFLIYFQGNSAPDKSGLPSDRFSAERTGGSVSTLTIQRTQQEDSAVYLCASSLQGTNTGELFFGEGSRLTVL.

The gene calls are TRBV7-9 and TRBJ2-2, with 11 nucleotides matching TRBD2. The CDR3 runs 16 residues. Germline V lookup: CDR1 SEHNR, CDR2 FQNEAQ (reference sequence). V lost 4 bases to trimming and J lost 3 bases; unmatched junction nucleotides: 4. CDR3 sequence (DNA): TGTGCCAGCAGCTCCGGACTAGCGGGTTACACCGGGGAGCTGTTTTTT. This gives the protein CASSSGLAGYTGELFF.

The sample holds a few counts of this clone. This chain joins TRBV9 and TRBJ1-6; TRBD1 aligns across 8 bases. The CDR3 has 13 residues. The germline V gene has CDR1 SGDLS and CDR2 YYNGEE. V lost 7 bases, J lost 9 bases, and 6 bases stayed unmatched. The CDR3 DNA sequence: TGTGCCAGCTCGGGGACAGGTGTTTCACCCCTCCACTTT. This codes for CASSGTGVSPLHF.

This clone was observed a handful of times. The CDR3 loop reads CASSSRGGPYNEQFF. The DNA for the CDR3 is TGTGCCAGCAGCTCGCGGGGGGGCCCGTACAATGAGCAGTTCTTC. V is TRBV11-3 and J is TRBJ2-1; 9 positions agree with TRBD2. Germline loops: CDR1 SGHNT, CDR2 YENEEA. The trim removed 4 bases at V and 4 bases at J, leaving 5 bases unmatched. This CDR3 has 15 amino acids.

V usage is TRBV28 and J usage is TRBJ2-1; 11 bases fit TRBD2. Trimming at V came to 6 bases and at J to 0 bases, leaving 7 bases not matched to a gene. The CDR3 runs 17 residues. The germline V gene has CDR1 MDHEN and CDR2 SYDVKM. CDR3 in DNA: TGTGCCAGCAGGCCGCCGGGACTAGCGGCCTCCTACAATGAGCAGTTCTTC. Its protein product is CASRPPGLAASYNEQFF.

The chain links TRBV3-1 (or the pseudogene TRBV3-2) to TRBJ2-5; possible D gene TRBD2, 5 bases. This CDR3 comprises 15 residues. The V end was cut by 5 bases, the J end by 2 bases, with 15 bases between. Germline CDR1 is LGHDT and CDR2 is YNNKEL (reference sequence). CDR3 in DNA: TGTGCCAGCAGCGAGTTAGGATTAGCGCAAGAGACCCAGTACTTC. This encodes CASSELGLAQETQYF.